These 24 T cell receptor beta chains came from one sample sequenced in a study of cytomegalovirus exposure and HLA in healthy donors (dated by TCRdb to between 2016 and 2019). The protocol used for the library was the immunoSEQ multiplex PCR assay. Drawn from immuneACCESS, this table holds only the in-frame rearrangements with V and J called that TCRdb kept. Clones are partly lost; checked studies trace under half to an unresolved V gene and leave the rest unexplained. The sample yields 200,000 to 250,000 clones; over 65% were counted once. Jointly, the top ten make up around 5.6% of the sample. The sample consisted of PBMCs. The source is a woman between 18 and 29 years old in good health and CMV-seronegative.

The rearrangement links TRBV5-5 to TRBJ1-4, with D uncertain. Trimming cost V 4 bases and J 0 bases, with 10 bases left between them. The CDR3 spans 15 residues. Germline-derived CDR1 and CDR2 are SGHKS and YYEKEE (reference sequence). The CDR3 sequence is CASSTVGATNEKLFF. DNA of the CDR3: TGTGCCAGCAGCACAGTCGGTGCAACTAATGAAAAACTGTTTTTT.

This clone was recorded a few times. DNA for the CDR3: TGTGCCTGGAGTGTTCGAGCGGGGTACAATGAGCAGTTCTTC. Amino acid sequence: CAWSVRAGYNEQFF. The rearrangement uses TRBV30 and TRBJ2-1; TRBD2 matches at 7 bases. Germline CDR1 reads GTSNPN; CDR2 reads SVGIG (reference sequence). CDR3 size: 14 residues. The V segment lost 0 bases and the J segment 4 bases; nucleotides outside the gene matches: 3.

The chain recombines TRBV19 with TRBJ1-5, with 7 bases that match TRBD1. This CDR3 has 14 residues. Trimming cost V 6 bases and J 5 bases; bases outside gene matches: 7. CDR1 and CDR2 (germline): LNHDA, SQIVND (reference sequence). In DNA form, the CDR3 reads TGTGCCAGTAGACCGAGACAGGGACATCAGCCCCAGCATTTT. Amino acids: CASRPRQGHQPQHF. Variable domain in full (rest from reference TRBV19 and TRBJ1-5): DGGITQSPKYLFRKEGQNVTLSCEQNLNHDAMYWYRQDPGQGLRLIYYSQIVNDFQKGDIAEGYSVSREKKESFPLTVTSAQKNPTAFYLCASRPRQGHQPQHFGDGTRLSIL.

The gene calls are TRBV7-3 and TRBJ2-5, with D hard to call. The CDR3 spans 13 residues. The V end was cut by 3 bases, the J end by 1 base, with 6 bases between. The V gene's germline CDR1 is SGHTA and CDR2 FQGTGA. This CDR3 is CASSFGSQETQYF. For the CDR3, the DNA is TGTGCCAGCAGCTTCGGGTCCCAAGAGACCCAGTACTTC. Full variable domain (remainder filled in from reference TRBV7-3 and TRBJ2-5): GAGVSQTPSNKVTEKGKYVELRCDPISGHTALYWYRQSLGQGPEFLIYFQGTGAADDSGLPNDRFFAVRPEGSVSTLKIQRTERGDSAVYLCASSFGSQETQYFGPGTRLLVL.

This clone was seen just once. J is TRBJ2-7 and V is TRBV9; a possible D gene is TRBD2 (5 bases). The V gene's germline CDR1 is SGDLS and CDR2 YYNGEE. This CDR3 region has 16 residues. V was pared by 2 bases and J by 2 bases, with 17 bases between. CDR3 residues: CASSVDYWTSTYEQYF. In DNA, the CDR3 is TGTGCCAGCAGCGTCGACTATTGGACCTCAACCTACGAGCAGTACTTC.

This clone appeared a few times. V usage is TRBV7-9 and J usage is TRBJ1-6, with 8 nucleotides matching TRBD1. V was pared by 5 bases and J by 7 bases, with 1 base of the junction left unmatched. From germline, CDR1 is SEHNR and CDR2 FQNEAQ (reference sequence). The CDR3 covers 13 residues. This CDR3 reads CASSRDRNSPLHF. The DNA of the CDR3 is TGTGCCAGCAGCCGGGACAGGAATTCACCCCTCCACTTT.

The V gene is TRBV30, the J gene TRBJ1-5, with unresolved D. Trimming took 3 bases from V and 5 from J, leaving 11 bases between them. Germline V CDR1 and CDR2: GTSNPN, SVGIG (reference sequence). This CDR3 comprises 13 residues. Written as DNA, the CDR3 is TGTGCCTGGAGCCAAGGAGTGGATCAGCCCCAGCATTTT. Its translation is CAWSQGVDQPQHF.

This clone appeared once. This chain joins TRBV28 and TRBJ2-1, with a possible D match to TRBD2 (6 bases). Trimming stripped 5 bases from V and 7 bases from J, with 15 bases between. The CDR3 is made up of 14 amino acids. Germline CDR1 MDHEN, CDR2 SYDVKM. The CDR3 reads CASSMTYRGNEQFF. The CDR3 DNA sequence: TGTGCCAGCAGTATGACCTATCGGGGGAATGAGCAGTTCTTC.

The chain combines TRBV19 with TRBJ2-2; D gene uncertain. Per the germline V gene, CDR1 is LNHDA and CDR2 is SQIVND (reference sequence). This CDR3 is built from 14 residues. Deletions cut 3 bases from V and 2 bases from J, with 7 bases between. The CDR3 here is CASSMQLNTGELFF. For the CDR3, the DNA is TGTGCCAGTAGTATGCAACTTAACACCGGGGAGCTGTTTTTT.

The chain links TRBV5-1 to TRBJ1-4; 7 nucleotides line up with TRBD1. CDR3 length: 14 amino acids. Per the germline V gene, CDR1 is SGHRS and CDR2 is YFSETQ. Trimming removed 4 bases from V and 4 bases from J; junction bases left unmatched: 4. As DNA, the CDR3 is TGCGCCAGCAGCGGGGGACAGCTTAATGAAAAACTGTTTTTT. Its translation is CASSGGQLNEKLFF.

A single count supports this clone. The chain joins TRBV19 to TRBJ2-7; the D is unclear. The CDR3 sequence is 14 residues long. Trimming cost V 5 bases and J 0 bases, with 11 bases left between them. The V gene's germline CDR1 is LNHDA and CDR2 SQIVND (reference sequence). CDR3 DNA: TGTGCCAGTAGTTCCGGCCGATCCTCCTACGAGCAGTACTTC. Its protein product is CASSSGRSSYEQYF.

V is TRBV28 and J is TRBJ2-7; the D gene is possibly TRBD2 (5 bases). The V end was cut by 9 bases, the J end by 5 bases, with 23 bases between. The CDR3 covers 15 residues. Germline assignment: CDR1 MDHEN and CDR2 SYDVKM. CDR3 nucleotide sequence: TGTGCCAGTCTCCCGGCCGGAGGAGTTTTCGACGAGCAGTACTTC. Translated, it gives CASLPAGGVFDEQYF.

Points on this clone: Other DNA sequences of this sample code for an identical CDR3. The genes are TRBV30 and TRBJ2-3; D not resolved. Trimming took 1 base from V and 3 from J, leaving 2 bases between them. CDR3 size: 11 residues. Per germline, CDR1 GTSNPN and CDR2 SVGIG (reference sequence). CDR3 in DNA: TGTGCCTGGAGTGGGACAGATACGCAGTATTTT. It yields the protein CAWSGTDTQYF.

V usage is TRBV14 and J usage is TRBJ1-2; tentatively, D is TRBD1 (5 bases). The length of the CDR3 is 14 residues. Trimming shortened V by 4 bases and J by 8 bases, and 17 bases separated the two germline ends. Germline V gene lookup returns CDR1 SGHDN and CDR2 FVKESK. CDR3 region: CASSPGLSLRGYTF. The CDR3 coding sequence is TGTGCCAGCAGCCCGGGACTCTCCTTGAGGGGCTACACCTTC.

This rearrangement joins TRBV5-1 to TRBJ2-6, with D hard to call. From germline, CDR1 is SGHRS and CDR2 YFSETQ. The CDR3 sequence is 15 residues long. V dropped 0 bases and J dropped 2 bases, with 6 bases sitting between them. The DNA for the CDR3 is TGCGCCAGCAGCTTGGGCCAACCTGGGGCCAACGTCCTGACTTTC. Protein: CASSLGQPGANVLTF.

The chain employs TRBV9 and TRBJ2-5; D is possibly TRBD1 (6 bases). The CDR3 runs 15 residues. The germline CDR1 and CDR2 sequences are SGDLS and YYNGEE. Trimming took 3 bases from V and 4 from J, leaving 16 bases between them. The DNA of the CDR3 is TGTGCCAGCAGCGGCCCCAAACAGGGAGTAGAGACCCAGTACTTC. Protein product: CASSGPKQGVETQYF.

This chain uses TRBV30 with TRBJ1-1, with D perhaps TRBD1 (6 bases). This CDR3 spans 14 amino acids. V lost 8 bases and J 1 base, leaving 17 bases between the germline ends. Per germline, CDR1 GTSNPN and CDR2 SVGIG (reference sequence). The CDR3 nucleotides are TGTGCCCGACGGGGGGGGGCAGGGAACACTGAAGCTTTCTTT. Translated, it gives CARRGGAGNTEAFF.

This clone was seen only once. This rearrangement joins TRBV7-6 to TRBJ1-5, with a possible D match to TRBD1 (5 bases). The V end was cut by 5 bases, the J end by 4 bases, with 9 bases between. CDR3 length equals 13 residues. From germline, CDR1 is SGHVS and CDR2 FNYEAQ. The CDR3 coding sequence is TGTGCCAGCAGCCCGGGGGGGAATCAGCCCCAGCATTTT. Protein product: CASSPGGNQPQHF. The full variable domain, completed using reference TRBV7-6 and TRBJ1-5, is GAGVSQSPRYKVTKRGQDVALRCDPISGHVSLYWYRQALGQGPEFLTYFNYEAQQDKSGLPNDRFSAERPEGSISTLTIQRTEQRDSAMYRCASSPGGNQPQHFGDGTRLSIL.

This sequence joins TRBV2 and TRBJ2-7, with D possibly TRBD1 on 6 matching bases. The CDR3 totals 14 residues. V lost 6 bases and J 0 bases, leaving 12 bases between the germline ends. In germline, CDR1 is SNHLY, CDR2 FYNNEI. The CDR3 region is CASSLGQLSYEQYF. CDR3 DNA sequence: TGTGCCAGCAGCTTAGGACAGCTCTCCTACGAGCAGTACTTC.

The chain links TRBV30 to TRBJ2-1; D call uncertain. In germline, CDR1 is GTSNPN, CDR2 SVGIG (reference sequence). This CDR3 contains 13 residues. Trimming removed 1 base at V and 0 bases at J, with 4 bases between. CDR3 coding DNA: TGTGCCTGGAGTGGGAGCTCCTACAATGAGCAGTTCTTC. Protein product: CAWSGSSYNEQFF. Filled out from reference TRBV30 and TRBJ2-1, the complete variable domain reads SQTIHQWPATLVQPVGSPLSLECTVEGTSNPNLYWYRQAAGRGLQLLFYSVGIGQISSEVPQNLSASRPQDRQFILSSKKLLLSDSGFYLCAWSGSSYNEQFFGPGTRLTVL.

This chain uses TRBV25-1 with TRBJ1-1; D is perhaps TRBD1 (5 bases). CDR3 length: 15 residues. Germline values: CDR1 MGHDK, CDR2 SYGVNS. The V end was cut by 4 bases, the J end by 5 bases, with 17 bases between. The CDR3 bases are TGTGCCAGCAGTGGCCTACGCGGGGGAGGAACTGAAGCTTTCTTT. It specifies CASSGLRGGGTEAFF.

The chain employs TRBV6-5 and TRBJ2-1, with D tentatively TRBD2 (5 bases). The CDR3 runs to 12 residues. The V end was cut by 7 bases, the J end by 9 bases, with 13 bases between. CDR1 MNHEY and CDR2 SVGAGI come from the germline V gene. CDR3 residues: CASTNPGSEQFF. CDR3 coding DNA: TGTGCCAGCACAAACCCGGGGAGTGAGCAGTTCTTC.

This chain connects TRBV27 to TRBJ1-2; the D is unclear. CDR3 size: 13 residues. Germline CDR1 reads MNHEY; CDR2 reads SMNVEV (reference sequence). Between the trimmed V and J ends, which lost 4 bases and 2 bases, there was a span of 8 bases. The CDR3 region is CASSSDGNYGYTF. Written as DNA, the CDR3 is TGTGCCAGCAGTTCGGACGGGAACTATGGCTACACCTTC.

This clone was counted between two and nine times. The chain employs TRBV19 and TRBJ1-1; D not resolved. The CDR3 has 13 residues. Germline CDR1 and CDR2: LNHDA and SQIVND (reference sequence). V lost 4 bases and J 3 bases, leaving 9 bases between the germline ends. DNA for the CDR3: TGTGCCAGTAGTACCTGGATGCACACTGAAGCTTTCTTT. The encoded protein is CASSTWMHTEAFF. The full variable domain, its missing parts supplied by reference TRBV19 and TRBJ1-1, is DGGITQSPKYLFRKEGQNVTLSCEQNLNHDAMYWYRQDPGQGLRLIYYSQIVNDFQKGDIAEGYSVSREKKESFPLTVTSAQKNPTAFYLCASSTWMHTEAFFGQGTRLTVV.